A single sample gave rise to the 9 T cell receptor beta chains below, sequenced in a study of regulatory T cells in long-lasting Graves disease. The time point: persistent/refractory GD, antithyroid drugs over 5 years with positive TRAb. The TCR library was made from RNA that had been extracted from PBMCs in TRIzol. Arm-PCR of CDR3 regions and iRepertoire HTBI primers were the basis on which TCR beta libraries were built. TCRdb re-called the multiplex PCR reads through MiXCR, storing one row per CDR3 protein. The data contain about 470,000 distinct CDR3 sequences, around 20% of them seen just once; the ten biggest clones take up approximately 8%. This specimen was peripheral blood mononuclear cells (PBMCs), taken when the disease was refractory, from a patient treated with antithyroid drugs. The origin of the receptors is a female donor with Graves disease.

There are many counts of this clonotype. V and J are TRBV2 and TRBJ2-7; D is unresolved. The CDR3 runs 15 residues. Germline values: CDR1 SNHLY, CDR2 FYNNEI. V lost 1 base to trimming and J lost 4 bases, with 14 bases between them. The CDR3 DNA reads TGTGCCAGCAGTGAAGAGGCCCTCAGAAGATACGAGCAGTACTTC. It encodes CASSEEALRRYEQYF.

The V call is TRBV11-2, the J call TRBJ1-3; possibly TRBD1 for D (6 bases). The CDR3 has 15 residues. The germline CDR1 and CDR2 sequences are SGHAT and FQNNGV. Trimming took 0 bases from V and 5 from J, leaving 11 bases between them. The CDR3 spells CASSLDTGYRNTIYF. As DNA, the CDR3 is TGTGCCAGCAGCTTAGATACAGGGTATAGAAACACCATATATTTT.

The chain is built from TRBV27 and TRBJ2-7, with D hard to call. Trimming left V 3 bases short and J 5 bases short, with 11 bases between. CDR3 length equals 13 residues. The germline CDR1 and CDR2 sequences are MNHEY and SMNVEV (reference sequence). The CDR3 nucleotides are TGTGCCAGCAGTTTGGATCACGCGAACGAGCAGTACTTC. This translates into CASSLDHANEQYF.

This clonotype was seen repeatedly, ten times or more. J is TRBJ2-2 and V is TRBV28; maybe TRBD2 (6 bases). Trimming cost V 4 bases and J 0 bases, with 18 bases left between them. The CDR3 has 18 residues. Germline CDR1 is MDHEN and CDR2 is SYDVKM. The CDR3, as DNA: TGTGCCAGCAGTTCAATCCCCCCCGGGGGAGCGAACACCGGGGAGCTGTTTTTT. It specifies CASSSIPPGGANTGELFF.

The CDR3: CASSHSTSYEQYF. CDR3 in DNA: TGCGCCAGCAGCCACAGTACCTCCTACGAGCAGTACTTC. V is TRBV10-2 and J is TRBJ2-7; D ambiguous. From germline, CDR1 is WSHSY and CDR2 SAAADI. With 6 bases removed from V and 0 bases from J, the gap between germline ends came to 9 bases. The CDR3 has 13 amino acids.

The chain employs TRBV28 and TRBJ1-6; a weak D match, TRBD1 (5 bases). The CDR3 sequence is 13 residues long. V was cut by 4 bases and J by 15 bases, with 16 bases left in between. Germline CDR1 is MDHEN and CDR2 is SYDVKM. In nucleotides, the CDR3 is TGTGCCAGCAGTTCCCGATCGGACGGGGGCCTCCACTTT. Translation gives CASSSRSDGGLHF.

This clonotype was seen at least ten times. The chain joins TRBV11-1 to TRBJ2-7; 9 bases line up with TRBD2. The CDR3 length is 15 residues. From germline, CDR1 is SGHAT and CDR2 FQDESV (reference sequence). The junction had 12 bases not matched to a gene; V was cut back by 5 bases and J by 7 bases. The CDR3 coding sequence is TGTGCCAGCAGCCTACTGGCGGGAGGGCCGCGGGAGCAGTACTTC. It is translated as CASSLLAGGPREQYF.

At least ten counts were recorded for this clonotype. This chain connects TRBV6-1 to TRBJ1-1; the D is unclear. Germline values: CDR1 MNHNS, CDR2 SASEGT. This CDR3 contains 11 residues. Trimming shortened V by 5 bases and J by 7 bases, and 8 bases separated the two germline ends. The CDR3 nucleotides are TGTGCCAGCAGTAGAGCCATTGAAGCTTTCTTT. Translating it yields CASSRAIEAFF.

There are many counts of this clonotype. The chain's CDR3 is CASSERGRGSYGYTF. Here the CDR3 DNA reads TGTGCCAGCAGTGAAAGAGGCAGGGGATCCTATGGCTACACCTTC. The rearrangement uses TRBV2 and TRBJ1-2; tentative D call: TRBD1 (6 bases). This CDR3 contains 15 residues. Trimming took off 2 bases at V and 4 bases at J, with 14 bases between the two ends. CDR1 and CDR2 from the germline V gene are SNHLY and FYNNEI.